This section outlines one TCR beta chain sequence together with its context. Its binding antigen is unknown. Base qualities are not recorded, but no much larger clone differs from it by a single base. The method behind the library was the immunoSEQ multiplex PCR assay. Drawn from immuneACCESS, this table holds only the in-frame rearrangements with V and J called that TCRdb kept. Clones are partly lost; checked studies trace under half to an unresolved V gene and leave the rest unexplained. Within this sample are about 79,000 clones, with 93% of them counted one time only. 0.75% of the sample goes to the ten largest clones. Measured from the cysteine to the phenylalanine, the CDR3 is 13 residues long. This entry keeps only the CDR3 DNA: 39 bases, framed from base 1. The CDR1 and CDR2 encoded by the germline V gene are SGHTA and FQGNSA. V is cut by 5 bases and J by 0 bases, and the space between the germline ends is 7 bases.

The data were taken from a study of T cell changes during pregnancy in multiple sclerosis (dated by TCRdb to between 2018 and 2020). Regarding the study in general: The study looked at changes in the T cell repertoire across pregnancy in women with multiple sclerosis.

The sequence was obtained from a female donor in good health, enrolled as a control in a pregnancy study. The chain uses TRBV7-2 and TRBJ1-1; no D segment can be confidently identified. The material was peripheral blood, obtained in the second trimester of pregnancy. Read as DNA, the sequence is TGTGCCAGCAGCCGAGCCGTGAACACTGAAGCTTTCTTT. Its product reads: CASSRAVNTEAFF.